These 25 T cell receptor beta chains were all obtained from the same sample, sequenced in a study of shared clonotypes between healthy human individuals. Data came from immunoSEQ multiplex PCR; TCRdb stores just in-frame clones and leaves some out. The data contain more than 2,000,000 clones, roughly 92% of them seen just once; the ten biggest clones take up about 0.13%. Input material: naive CD4+ T cells sorted from blood. Subset specified: CD45RA+ positively selected. The receptors derive from a man aged 18 to 29 in good health.

Comments on this clone: This sample also contains other DNA sequences that code for the same CDR3. This chain connects TRBV6-1 to TRBJ1-4; the D gene is possibly TRBD1 (6 bases). This CDR3 spans 14 amino acids. Germline V gene data show CDR1 as MNHNS and CDR2 as SASEGT. Trimming stripped 1 base from V and 8 bases from J, with 11 bases between. The CDR3 sequence is CASSEDRASEKLFF. The CDR3 bases are TGTGCCAGCAGTGAAGACAGGGCCAGCGAAAAACTGTTTTTT.

The table lists this clone with a few counts. The chain is built from TRBV11-2 and TRBJ1-5; possible D gene TRBD1, 5 bases. The V gene lost 6 bases and the J gene lost 7 bases, with 13 bases spanning the gap. CDR3 size: 13 residues. Germline-derived CDR1 and CDR2 are SGHAT and FQNNGV. In nucleotides, the CDR3 is TGTGCCAGCAGTTTCGACAGTGCCCAGCCCCAGCATTTT. It codes for CASSFDSAQPQHF.

The chain is built from TRBV11-2 and TRBJ2-5; D remains unclear. V lost 3 bases to trimming and J lost 7 bases, with 12 bases between them. Germline V gene sequence: CDR1 SGHAT, CDR2 FQNNGV. The length of the CDR3 is 13 residues. CDR3 residues: CASSFPTGGTQYF. As DNA, the CDR3 is TGTGCCAGCAGCTTTCCGACCGGTGGGACCCAGTACTTC.

CDR3 coding DNA: TGTGCCTGGAGTGTACATCTCACAGGGGGTTTTGGTAATGAAAAACTGTTTTTT. Translating gives CAWSVHLTGGFGNEKLFF. The chain combines TRBV30 with TRBJ1-4, with 8 bases lining up with TRBD1. Germline trimming cut 0 bases from V and 4 bases from J; bases unmatched to any gene: 13. CDR1 and CDR2 (germline): GTSNPN, SVGIG (reference sequence). The CDR3 contains 18 residues.

The chain joins TRBV11-2 to TRBJ1-5; D is undetermined. The V and J ends lost 1 base and 0 bases respectively, with 10 bases between them. Germline-derived CDR1 and CDR2 are SGHAT and FQNNGV. This CDR3 region has 16 residues. The CDR3 protein is CASSLGGRNSNQPQHF. DNA of the CDR3: TGTGCCAGCAGCTTAGGGGGTAGGAATAGCAATCAGCCCCAGCATTTT.

The chain employs TRBV7-2 and TRBJ2-7; 7 bases line up with TRBD1. The CDR3 has 15 amino acids. Trimming removed 1 base from V and 3 bases from J; junction bases left unmatched: 6. The germline CDR1 and CDR2 sequences are SGHTA and FQGNSA. The CDR3 spells CASSLGPGQNYEQYF. Here the CDR3 DNA reads TGTGCCAGCAGCTTAGGACCGGGACAGAACTACGAGCAGTACTTC.

CDR3 coding DNA: TGTGCCAGCAGCTTAGGTTCCGGGAGTAACACCGGGGAGCTGTTTTTT. Residues: CASSLGSGSNTGELFF. The chain links TRBV7-6 to TRBJ2-2; a possible D gene is TRBD2 (6 bases). CDR3 size: 16 residues. The V gene lost 1 base and the J gene lost 2 bases, with 11 bases spanning the gap. Germline lookup yields CDR1 SGHVS and CDR2 FNYEAQ.

V is TRBV5-1 and J is TRBJ2-3; 8 nucleotides agree with TRBD1. V was pared by 3 bases and J by 6 bases, with 6 bases of the junction left unmatched. The germline CDR1 and CDR2 sequences are SGHRS and YFSETQ. The CDR3 length is 14 residues. CDR3 sequence (DNA): TGCGCCAGCAGCTCGGACAGGGTGACTGATACGCAGTATTTT. Translation: CASSSDRVTDTQYF.

The chain combines TRBV2 with TRBJ2-5, with 9 nucleotides matching TRBD2. CDR1 and CDR2 from the germline V gene are SNHLY and FYNNEI. CDR3 length equals 13 residues. V was pared by 7 bases and J by 5 bases, with 5 bases of the junction left unmatched. The CDR3 loop is CASTLAGSETQYF. DNA of the CDR3: TGTGCCAGCACCCTAGCGGGGAGTGAGACCCAGTACTTC.

This chain uses TRBV7-2 with TRBJ2-6; D is perhaps TRBD2 (7 bases). CDR3 size: 18 residues. The V gene lost 4 bases and the J gene lost 2 bases, with 18 bases spanning the gap. The germline V gene encodes CDR1 SGHTA and CDR2 FQGNSA. CDR3 nucleotide sequence: TGTGCCAGCAGCTCCGGGGGGAACCCAGGGGCTGGGGCCAACGTCCTGACTTTC. Protein product: CASSSGGNPGAGANVLTF.

V is TRBV5-1 and J is TRBJ1-2, with unresolved D. CDR3 size: 13 residues. Germline lookup yields CDR1 SGHRS and CDR2 YFSETQ. V was pared by 7 bases and J by 0 bases, with 10 bases between. The CDR3 region has the DNA TGCGCCAGCCGCATCTTAGCTAACTATGGCTACACCTTC. Amino acids: CASRILANYGYTF.

The chain employs TRBV7-8 and TRBJ1-1; TRBD1 might be the D (6 bases). CDR1 is SGHVS, CDR2 FQNEAQ, per germline. Trimming removed 0 bases at V and 1 base at J, with 15 bases between. The CDR3 is made up of 17 amino acids. The CDR3 sequence is CASSLATNREGNTEAFF. The CDR3 region has the DNA TGTGCCAGCAGCTTAGCTACAAACAGGGAAGGGAACACTGAAGCTTTCTTT.

The chain combines TRBV10-3 with TRBJ1-1; no clear D gene. V was cut by 6 bases and J by 1 base, with 6 bases left in between. This CDR3 region has 12 residues. Per germline, CDR1 ENHRY and CDR2 SYGVKD. For the CDR3, the DNA is TGTGCCATCAGCCATCGGAACACTGAAGCTTTCTTT. This codes for CAISHRNTEAFF.

Note on this clone: The identical CDR3 is also encoded by other nucleotide sequences in the sample. The rearrangement links TRBV18 to TRBJ2-7, with TRBD1 matching over 12 bases. The CDR3 length is 17 residues. The germline V gene has CDR1 KGHSH and CDR2 LQKENI. Unmatched junction bases numbered 5, after V lost 0 bases and J lost 2 bases. The CDR3 DNA is TGTGCCAGCTCACCACCGGCGGGACAGGGGGCGGCCTACGAGCAGTACTTC. It yields the protein CASSPPAGQGAAYEQYF.

CDR3 sequence reads: CASARNPLAYEQYF. The CDR3 coding sequence is TGTGCCAGCGCCAGAAACCCCTTAGCCTACGAGCAGTACTTC. This chain links TRBV7-8 with TRBJ2-7; no reliable D call. The ends were cut back, 8 bases at V and 2 bases at J, with 16 bases in the middle. CDR1 and CDR2 (germline): SGHVS, FQNEAQ. The CDR3 consists of 14 residues.

V is TRBV6-5 and J is TRBJ2-7, with D tentatively TRBD2 (5 bases). The V end lost 4 bases, the J end lost 0 bases, and 10 bases lay between the germline ends. Germline V CDR1 and CDR2: MNHEY, SVGAGI. The length of the CDR3 is 14 residues. The CDR3 sequence: CASSSLASSYEQYF. CDR3 coding DNA: TGTGCCAGCAGTTCCCTAGCAAGCTCCTACGAGCAGTACTTC.

The chain has TRBV5-1 and TRBJ2-1; 11 bases agree with TRBD2. Germline CDR1 SGHRS, CDR2 YFSETQ. The CDR3 has 16 amino acids. Losses at the gene ends were 1 base for V and 6 bases for J; bases not matched to a gene: 6. The CDR3 nucleotides read TGCGCCAGCAGCTTGACTAGCGGGAGATATGGCAATGAGCAGTTCTTC. Encoded protein: CASSLTSGRYGNEQFF.

J is TRBJ2-1 and V is TRBV5-8; D perhaps matches TRBD2 (6 bases). The CDR3 loop spans 13 amino acids. Trimming stripped 7 bases from V and 5 bases from J, with 13 bases between. The germline gives CDR1 SGHTS, CDR2 YDEGEE. CDR3 DNA: TGTGCCAGCTGTGGGACGGGAGACAATGAGCAGTTCTTC. Protein product: CASCGTGDNEQFF.

With regard to this clone: The identical CDR3 is also encoded by other nucleotide sequences in the sample. CDR3 nucleotides: TGTGCCAGCAGGCAAGGGGGGAGCAATCAGCCCCAGCATTTT. This gives the protein CASRQGGSNQPQHF. The rearrangement uses TRBV6-5 and TRBJ1-5; perhaps TRBD1 as D (6 bases). V was clipped by 6 bases and J by 1 base, with 10 bases between them. The CDR3 consists of 14 residues. Germline V gene data show CDR1 as MNHEY and CDR2 as SVGAGI.

The table lists this clone with a count of one. The chain's CDR3 is CASSRTGEAYEQYF. DNA for the CDR3: TGCGCCAGCAGCCGGACAGGGGAGGCCTACGAGCAGTACTTC. V and J are TRBV5-1 and TRBJ2-7, with 9 bases fitting TRBD1. J gave up 2 bases and V 4 bases, and 4 bases lay outside the gene matches. Germline CDR1 is SGHRS and CDR2 is YFSETQ. The CDR3 has 14 residues. The variable domain in full, completed from reference TRBV5-1 and TRBJ2-7, reads KAGVTQTPRYLIKTRGQQVTLSCSPISGHRSVSWYQQTPGQGLQFLFEYFSETQRNKGNFPGRFSGRQFSNSRSEMNVSTLELGDSALYLCASSRTGEAYEQYFGPGTRLTVT.

The chain uses TRBV5-1 and TRBJ2-3; 10 bases agree with TRBD2. This CDR3 spans 16 amino acids. In germline, CDR1 is SGHRS, CDR2 YFSETQ. The junction had 5 bases not matched to a gene; V was cut back by 4 bases and J by 0 bases. Here the CDR3 reads CASSHKLAGSTDTQYF. The CDR3 coding sequence is TGCGCCAGCAGCCATAAACTAGCGGGGAGCACAGATACGCAGTATTTT.

In this sample, this clone turned up a few times. The chain links TRBV7-8 to TRBJ1-2; the match to TRBD1 covers 7 bases. The CDR3 spans 13 residues. V dropped 5 bases and J dropped 8; count of bases not matched to a gene: 8. Germline V gene data show CDR1 as SGHVS and CDR2 as FQNEAQ. CDR3 nucleotide sequence: TGTGCCAGCAGCATAGACAGGGTTGCCGGCTACACCTTC. Encoded protein: CASSIDRVAGYTF. The full variable domain, rest sourced from reference TRBV7-8 and TRBJ1-2, is GAGVSQSPRYKVAKRGQDVALRCDPISGHVSLFWYQQALGQGPEFLTYFQNEAQLDKSGLPSDRFFAERPEGSVSTLKIQRTQQEDSAVYLCASSIDRVAGYTFGSGTRLTVV.

CDR3 sequence: CASSLRAGSTDTQYF. CDR3 DNA sequence: TGTGCCAGCAGTTTAAGGGCAGGGTCCACAGATACGCAGTATTTT. This chain connects TRBV27 to TRBJ2-3, with TRBD1 as a possible D gene (5 bases). This CDR3 spans 15 amino acids. CDR1 is MNHEY and CDR2 is SMNVEV in the germline V gene (reference sequence). Deletions cut 2 bases from V and 2 bases from J, with 11 bases between.

In DNA, the CDR3 is TGTGCCAGCAGTGAGGGGACGTGGGGTAATGAAAAACTGTTTTTT. This sequence encodes CASSEGTWGNEKLFF. V gene TRBV6-1 combines with J gene TRBJ1-4, with a weak D call TRBD1 (5 bases). This CDR3 has 15 amino acids. Looked up from germline, CDR1 is MNHNS and CDR2 is SASEGT. Trimming shortened V by 3 bases and J by 4 bases, and 12 bases separated the two germline ends.

The V and J genes are TRBV11-2 and TRBJ1-1; a possible D gene is TRBD1 (5 bases). The V end was cut by 7 bases, the J end by 5 bases, with 17 bases between. The CDR3 covers 14 residues. Germline CDR1 reads SGHAT; CDR2 reads FQNNGV. CDR3 nucleotide sequence: TGTGCCAGCACCACGGAGAGGGGTTGGACTGAAGCTTTCTTT. It codes for CASTTERGWTEAFF.